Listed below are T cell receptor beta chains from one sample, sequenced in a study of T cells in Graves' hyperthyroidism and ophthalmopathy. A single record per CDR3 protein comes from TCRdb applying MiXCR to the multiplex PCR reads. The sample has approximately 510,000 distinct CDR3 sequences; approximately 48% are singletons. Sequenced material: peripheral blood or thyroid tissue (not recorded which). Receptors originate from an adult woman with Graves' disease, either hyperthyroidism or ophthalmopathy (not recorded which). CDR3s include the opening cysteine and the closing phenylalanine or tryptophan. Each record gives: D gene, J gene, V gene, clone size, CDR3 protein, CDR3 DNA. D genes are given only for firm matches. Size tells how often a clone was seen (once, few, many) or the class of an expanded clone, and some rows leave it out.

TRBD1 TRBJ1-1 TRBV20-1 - CSAWDRVTEAFF TGCAGTGCCTGGGACAGGGTGACTGAAGCTTTCTTT
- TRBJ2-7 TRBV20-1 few CSASSAGLYEQYF TGCAGTGCTAGCAGCGCAGGGTTGTACGAGCAGTACTTC
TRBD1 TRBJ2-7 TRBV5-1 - CASSQETGAYYEQYF TGCGCCAGCAGCCAAGAGACAGGGGCGTACTACGAGCAGTACTTC
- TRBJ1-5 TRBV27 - CASSLRSPQSNQPQHF TGTGCCAGCAGTTTACGGTCCCCGCAGAGCAATCAGCCCCAGCATTTT
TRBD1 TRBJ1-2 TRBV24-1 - CAPPGTEHYGYTF TGTGCCCCGCCTGGGACAGAGCACTATGGCTACACCTTC
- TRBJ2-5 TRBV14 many CASSTGTRTQYF TGTGCCAGCAGCACCGGCACGAGAACCCAGTACTTC
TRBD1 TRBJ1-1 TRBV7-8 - CASSLGTGGSMVAFF TGTGCCAGCAGCCTCGGGACAGGGGGAAGTATGGTAGCTTTCTTT
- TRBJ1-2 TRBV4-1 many CASSQVSQGLGYGYTF TGCGCCAGCAGCCAAGTCTCCCAGGGGCTGGGCTATGGCTACACCTTC
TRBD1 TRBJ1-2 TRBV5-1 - CASSQPGGQGLSYGYTF TGCGCCAGCAGCCAACCGGGAGGACAGGGTTTGAGCTATGGCTACACCTTC
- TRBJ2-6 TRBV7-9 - CASSLEVHLGSGANVLTF TGTGCCAGCAGCTTAGAGGTCCACCTAGGTTCTGGGGCCAACGTCCTGACTTTC
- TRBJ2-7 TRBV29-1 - CSVQGEVPYEQCF TGCAGCGTCCAGGGGGAGGTCCCCTACGAGCAGTGCTTC
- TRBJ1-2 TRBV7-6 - CASSSETTLSNYGYTF TGTGCCAGCAGCTCGGAGACGACACTATCTAACTATGGCTACACCTTC
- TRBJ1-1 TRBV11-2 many CASSSHQGRAEAFF TGTGCCAGCAGCTCCCACCAGGGCAGGGCTGAAGCTTTCTTT
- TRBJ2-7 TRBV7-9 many CASSPNPPYEQYF TGTGCCAGCAGCCCGAATCCCCCCTACGAGCAGTACTTC
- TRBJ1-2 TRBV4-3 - CASSQESLTYGYTF TGCGCCAGCAGCCAAGAGTCACTTACCTATGGCTACACCTTC
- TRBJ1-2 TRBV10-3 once CAISAGPNYGYTF TGTGCCATCAGTGCCGGACCGAACTATGGCTACACCTTC
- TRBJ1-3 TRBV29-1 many CSVEPGLGNTIYF TGCAGCGTTGAACCGGGACTTGGAAACACCATATATTTT
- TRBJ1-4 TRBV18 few CASSTPGLVNEKLFF TGTGCCAGCTCAACTCCAGGGCTAGTCAATGAAAAACTGTTTTTT
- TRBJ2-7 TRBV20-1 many CSASLEAVKGYEQYF TGCAGTGCTAGCCTTGAAGCGGTGAAAGGGTACGAGCAGTACTTC
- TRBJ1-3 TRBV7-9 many CASSFGASGNTIYF TGTGCCAGCAGCTTCGGGGCCTCTGGAAACACCATATATTTT
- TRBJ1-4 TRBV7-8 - CASSLYSTNEKLFF TGTGCCAGCAGCTTATACAGCACTAATGAAAAACTGTTTTTT
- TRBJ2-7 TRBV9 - CASSVGWDSAYEQYF TGTGCCAGCAGCGTGGGGTGGGACTCCGCCTACGAGCAGTACTTC
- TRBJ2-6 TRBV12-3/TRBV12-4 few CASSMTGANVLTF TGTGCCAGCAGCATGACAGGGGCCAACGTCCTGACTTTC
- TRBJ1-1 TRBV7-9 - CASRAQGVGNTEAFF TGTGCCAGCAGGGCACAGGGAGTCGGGAACACTGAAGCTTTCTTT
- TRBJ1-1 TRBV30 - CAWSVGAMNTEAFF TGTGCCTGGAGTGTAGGGGCCATGAACACTGAAGCTTTCTTT
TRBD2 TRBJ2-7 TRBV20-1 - CSATRLAGAYEQYF TGCAGTGCTACCCGACTAGCGGGAGCCTACGAGCAGTACTTC
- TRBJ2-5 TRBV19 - CASTPGRNEETQYF TGTGCCAGTACCCCAGGGCGGAACGAAGAGACCCAGTACTTC
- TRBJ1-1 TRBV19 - CASRHGWSEAFF TGTGCCAGTCGACATGGATGGTCTGAAGCTTTCTTT
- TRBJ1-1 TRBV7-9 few CASSEWGREDTEAFF TGTGCCAGCAGTGAATGGGGCAGGGAGGACACTGAAGCTTTCTTT
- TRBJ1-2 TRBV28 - CASSLLGGLHGYTF TGTGCCAGCAGTTTATTAGGGGGACTCCATGGCTACACCTTC
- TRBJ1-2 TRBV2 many CASSPDLVGYTF TGTGCCAGCAGTCCTGACTTGGTTGGCTACACCTTC
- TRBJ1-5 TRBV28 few CAITIIRQPQHF TGTGCCATCACCATTATAAGGCAGCCCCAGCATTTT
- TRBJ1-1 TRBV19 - CASSIAGTEAFF TGTGCCAGTAGTATAGCGGGGACCGAAGCTTTCTTT
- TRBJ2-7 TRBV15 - CATSRDPGGTYEQYF TGTGCCACCAGCAGAGATCCGGGCGGAACCTACGAGCAGTACTTC
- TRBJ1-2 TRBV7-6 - CASSLVSMDYGYTF TGTGCCAGCAGCTTAGTGTCGATGGACTATGGCTACACCTTC
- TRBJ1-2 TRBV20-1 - CSASDDYGYTF TGCAGTGCATCAGACGACTATGGCTACACCTTC
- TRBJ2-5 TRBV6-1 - CASSEAGGPTQYF TGTGCCAGCAGTGAAGCGGGGGGTCCGACCCAGTACTTC
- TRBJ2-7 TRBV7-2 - CASSKGRTYEQYF TGTGCCAGCAGCAAGGGACGAACCTACGAGCAGTACTTC
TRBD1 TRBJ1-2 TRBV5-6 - CASIARGLYGYTF TGTGCCAGCATCGCCAGGGGGCTATATGGCTACACCTTC
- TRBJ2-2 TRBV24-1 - CATSVTGGELFF TGTGCCACCAGTGTCACTGGGGGGGAGCTGTTTTTT
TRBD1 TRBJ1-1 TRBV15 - CATSYRTGEGTEAFF TGTGCCACCAGCTACCGGACAGGGGAGGGCACTGAAGCTTTCTTT
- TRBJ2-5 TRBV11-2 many CASSLGSDRLQETQYF TGTGCCAGCAGCTTAGGCAGCGACAGACTACAAGAGACCCAGTACTTC
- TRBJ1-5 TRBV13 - CASSSSGTAGFQHF TGTGCCAGCAGCTCCTCCGGGACGGCCGGTTTCCAGCATTTT
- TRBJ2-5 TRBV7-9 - CASSLGETVGATQYF TGTGCCAGCAGCTTAGGGGAGACAGTAGGGGCGACCCAGTACTTC
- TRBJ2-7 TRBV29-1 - CSVLTDRRDEQYF TGCAGCGTTCTGACAGATCGACGGGACGAGCAGTACTTC
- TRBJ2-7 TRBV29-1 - CSVEHGAGSYEQYF TGCAGCGTTGAACACGGGGCCGGCTCCTACGAGCAGTACTTC
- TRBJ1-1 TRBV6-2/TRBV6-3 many CASSYGVRNTEAFF TGTGCCAGCAGTTACGGAGTACGGAACACTGAAGCTTTCTTT
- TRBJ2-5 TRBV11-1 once CASSSRGFAETQYF TGTGCCAGCAGCTCGAGGGGGTTTGCAGAGACCCAGTACTTC
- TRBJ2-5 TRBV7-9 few CASSWTGLETQYF TGTGCCAGCAGCTGGACTGGTCTTGAGACCCAGTACTTC
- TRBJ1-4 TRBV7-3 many CASSFGLSEKLFF TGTGCCAGCAGCTTCGGACTGAGCGAAAAACTGTTTTTT